The next 8 T cell receptor beta chains were all read from a single sample in a study of blood T cell repertoires in COVID-19. Data came from immunoSEQ multiplex PCR; TCRdb stores just in-frame clones and leaves some out. The table has about 180,000 clones, about 81% seen once; the top ten hold about 12%. Sequenced material: peripheral blood. Source of these receptors: a woman older than 75 with COVID-19, enrolled during active disease.

The genes are TRBV7-9 and TRBJ1-5; a possible D gene is TRBD1 (5 bases). Looked up from germline, CDR1 is SEHNR and CDR2 is FQNEAQ (reference sequence). Trimming left V 1 base short and J 4 bases short, with 8 bases between. The CDR3 extends over 14 amino acids. CDR3 DNA sequence: TGTGCCAGCAGCTTAGGGGCAGGGAATCAGCCCCAGCATTTT. Protein product: CASSLGAGNQPQHF.

V gene TRBV5-1 combines with J gene TRBJ2-1, with 9 positions matching TRBD2. The CDR3 totals 15 residues. CDR1 is SGHRS, CDR2 YFSETQ, per germline. V shed 6 bases and J 2 bases; nucleotides not matched to a gene: 6. CDR3 in DNA: TGCGCCAGCACATCTAGCGGGGTTACCTACAATGAGCAGTTCTTC. It codes for CASTSSGVTYNEQFF.

V gene TRBV27 combines with J gene TRBJ1-1; D is ambiguous. The CDR3 covers 18 residues. Trimming left V 5 bases short and J 1 base short, with 23 bases between. Germline lookup yields CDR1 MNHEY and CDR2 SMNVEV (reference sequence). CDR3: CASSIGPTSEWRNTEAFF. DNA for the CDR3: TGTGCCAGCAGTATAGGCCCGACGAGTGAGTGGAGGAACACTGAAGCTTTCTTT.

This clone was recorded only once. CDR3: CASSIGTGVTGELFF. The DNA for the CDR3 is TGCGCCAGCAGCATCGGGACAGGGGTTACCGGGGAGCTGTTTTTT. The J gene is TRBJ2-2, the V gene TRBV5-1; 10 bases are shared with TRBD1. Germline loops: CDR1 SGHRS, CDR2 YFSETQ. The CDR3 loop spans 15 amino acids. The ends lost 4 bases at V and 5 bases at J; junction bases unmatched: 5.

The V call is TRBV29-1, the J call TRBJ1-1; 9 bases are shared with TRBD1. This CDR3 has 13 amino acids. CDR1 and CDR2 (germline): SQVTM, ANQGSEA. The V segment lost 7 bases and the J segment 4 bases; nucleotides outside the gene matches: 7. The CDR3 coding sequence is TGCAGCGGCACCGGGACAGGGCTCACTGAAGCTTTCTTT. Protein sequence: CSGTGTGLTEAFF. The entire variable domain, with the rest obtained from reference TRBV29-1 and TRBJ1-1, is as follows: SAVISQKPSRDICQRGTSLTIQCQVDSQVTMMFWYRQQPGQSLTLIATANQGSEATYESGFVIDKFPISRPNLTFSTLTVSNMSPEDSSIYLCSGTGTGLTEAFFGQGTRLTVV.

J is TRBJ1-4 and V is TRBV15; 8 bases agree with TRBD1. With V trimmed by 0 bases and J by 5 bases, 11 bases remained unmatched. This CDR3 comprises 18 residues. Germline CDR1 LNHNV, CDR2 YYDKDF (reference sequence). CDR3: CATSREQGGTVQNEKLFF. DNA of the CDR3: TGTGCCACCAGCAGAGAACAGGGGGGAACGGTGCAGAATGAAAAACTGTTTTTT.

CDR3 coding DNA: TGTGCCAGCAGCTGGACAGGGCAAGAGACCCAGTACTTC. It translates to CASSWTGQETQYF. V and J are TRBV6-5 and TRBJ2-5; 8 bases line up with TRBD1. The V segment lost 6 bases and the J segment 2 bases; nucleotides outside the gene matches: 2. The germline V gene has CDR1 MNHEY and CDR2 SVGAGI. The CDR3 has 13 amino acids.

This chain connects TRBV4-1 to TRBJ2-7; 9 bases agree with TRBD2. The germline V gene has CDR1 MGHRA and CDR2 YSYEKL. V was pared by 1 base and J by 3 bases, with 4 bases of the junction left unmatched. This CDR3 is built from 15 residues. CDR3 loop: CASSQASGTYYEQYF. For the CDR3, the DNA is TGCGCCAGCAGCCAAGCTAGCGGGACATACTACGAGCAGTACTTC.